These 25 T cell receptor beta chains were all obtained from the same sample, sequenced in a study of T-cell reconstitution after alpha-beta-depleted transplantation in children. Molecular barcoding with unique molecular identifiers was used for the TCRbeta library. A single record per CDR3 protein comes from TCRdb applying MiXCR to the PCR reads. Of about 110,000 distinct CDR3 sequences detected, almost 6.5% appear once; the ten largest clones hold more than 20%. The sequences come from PBMCs, mostly from graft donor cells, collected 360 days after TCRalphabeta/CD19-depleted stem cell transplant. The receptor source for this set is a male patient under 10 years old who had a stem cell transplant for acute lymphoblastic leukemia, so the T cells may come from the graft donor.

This clonotype was observed many times. V gene TRBV27 combines with J gene TRBJ1-2; D is perhaps TRBD1 (6 bases). The CDR3 sequence is 15 residues long. Germline CDR1 reads MNHEY; CDR2 reads SMNVEV (reference sequence). Deletions cut 2 bases from V and 5 bases from J, with 15 bases between. The CDR3 bases are TGTGCCAGCAGTTTAAAGGGGGGCGCCGGGTATGGCTACACCTTC. It is translated as CASSLKGGAGYGYTF.

At least ten counts were recorded for this clonotype. V usage is TRBV28 and J usage is TRBJ2-5; D possibly uses TRBD1 or TRBD2 (5 bases each). Germline-derived CDR1 and CDR2 are MDHEN and SYDVKM. The CDR3 sequence is 14 residues long. V lost 2 bases and J 2 bases, leaving 9 bases between the germline ends. As DNA, the CDR3 is TGTGCCAGCAGTTTAGGGGGACGGCAAGAGACCCAGTACTTC. Translated, it gives CASSLGGRQETQYF.

Only a few counts were recorded for this clonotype. The rearrangement uses TRBV18 and TRBJ2-6; unclear D gene. The germline V gene has CDR1 KGHSH and CDR2 LQKENI. This CDR3 region has 15 residues. V was clipped by 6 bases and J by 3 bases, with 12 bases between them. This chain's CDR3 is CASSPVLYGANVLTF. The CDR3 DNA follows: TGTGCCAGCTCGCCCGTTTTGTATGGGGCCAACGTCCTGACTTTC.

The chain couples TRBV6-4 to TRBJ2-2; possibly TRBD2 for D (5 bases). The V end was cut by 6 bases, the J end by 6 bases, with 11 bases between. Per the germline V gene, CDR1 is MRHNA and CDR2 is SNTAGT. The CDR3 loop spans 13 amino acids. The CDR3 nucleotides read TGTGCCAGCAGCGTATACGGGGCCGGGGAGCTGTTTTTT. Translation gives CASSVYGAGELFF.

This clonotype came up a few times. The chain combines TRBV27 with TRBJ2-7, with TRBD2 as a possible D gene (5 bases). Germline CDR1 is MNHEY and CDR2 is SMNVEV (reference sequence). This CDR3 is built from 14 residues. Trimming cost V 5 bases and J 7 bases, with 18 bases left between them. Here the CDR3 reads CASSQFRASGEQYF. The CDR3 coding sequence is TGTGCCAGCAGTCAATTTCGGGCCTCGGGAGAGCAGTACTTC.

This sequence joins TRBV7-6 and TRBJ1-2, with TRBD1 matching over 9 bases. The CDR3 covers 15 residues. The germline V gene has CDR1 SGHVS and CDR2 FNYEAQ. V trimming: 8 bases; J trimming: 7 bases; junction bases outside the gene matches: 14. The CDR3 loop reads CASGPTGGHGAGYTF. CDR3 DNA: TGTGCCAGCGGACCTACAGGGGGCCATGGGGCTGGCTACACCTTC.

This chain links TRBV6-1 with TRBJ2-7; the match to TRBD2 covers 9 bases. The CDR3 loop spans 15 amino acids. V shed 6 bases, J shed 5 bases, and the junction held 11 bases outside the gene matches. The germline V gene has CDR1 MNHNS and CDR2 SASEGT. This CDR3 is CASRTGTSLPHEQYF. The CDR3 DNA is TGTGCCAGCAGAACCGGGACTAGCCTACCCCACGAGCAGTACTTC.

This clonotype occurred many times. The chain is built from TRBV28 and TRBJ2-7; D is perhaps TRBD1 or TRBD2 (5 bases each). CDR3 length: 13 amino acids. Trimming took off 1 base at V and 5 bases at J, with 9 bases between the two ends. From germline, CDR1 is MDHEN and CDR2 SYDVKM. The CDR3 here is CASSLFGGNEQYF. The CDR3 bases are TGTGCCAGCAGTTTATTTGGGGGTAACGAGCAGTACTTC.

At least ten counts were recorded for this clonotype. The J gene is TRBJ2-7, the V gene TRBV28; D unclear. The V end lost 8 bases, the J end lost 2 bases, and 4 bases lay between the germline ends. The CDR3 contains 10 residues. Germline V gives CDR1 MDHEN, CDR2 SYDVKM. CDR3 amino acids: CASATYEQYF. The CDR3 DNA follows: TGTGCCAGCGCGACCTACGAGCAGTACTTC.

The chain combines TRBV5-1 with TRBJ2-1; TRBD1 might be the D (6 bases). The length of the CDR3 is 17 residues. Germline CDR1 is SGHRS and CDR2 is YFSETQ. V was clipped by 1 base and J by 4 bases, with 18 bases between them. CDR3 loop: CASSLYRVPSPYNEQFF. The CDR3, as DNA: TGCGCCAGCAGCTTGTACAGGGTCCCATCACCATACAATGAGCAGTTCTTC. The complete variable domain, with remaining parts taken from reference TRBV5-1 and TRBJ2-1, reads KAGVTQTPRYLIKTRGQQVTLSCSPISGHRSVSWYQQTPGQGLQFLFEYFSETQRNKGNFPGRFSGRQFSNSRSEMNVSTLELGDSALYLCASSLYRVPSPYNEQFFGPGTRLTVL.

This clonotype came up many times. The genes are TRBV7-6 and TRBJ2-3, with a possible D match to TRBD2 (6 bases). V lost 5 bases, J lost 5 bases, and 11 bases lay in between. The CDR3 covers 13 residues. CDR1 is SGHVS and CDR2 is FNYEAQ in the germline V gene. CDR3 nucleotides: TGTGCCAGCAGCCCCGGGAGCCGAGATACGCAGTATTTT. Its protein product is CASSPGSRDTQYF.

This clonotype was observed a handful of times. V gene TRBV6-2 or TRBV6-3 combines with J gene TRBJ2-7; 10 bases line up with TRBD2. Germline values: CDR1 MNHEY, CDR2 SVGEGT. This CDR3 is 16 amino acids long. Germline trimming cut 0 bases from V and 2 bases from J; bases unmatched to any gene: 4. The CDR3 here is CASSYSRTSGPYEQYF. CDR3 DNA sequence: TGTGCCAGCAGTTACTCGAGGACTAGCGGTCCCTACGAGCAGTACTTC.

This clonotype was detected many times. The V and J genes are TRBV24-1 and TRBJ2-1, with TRBD1 identical over 8 bases. The germline V gene encodes CDR1 KGHDR and CDR2 SFDVKD. CDR3 length equals 16 residues. V gave up 4 bases and J gave up 9 bases; unmatched junction bases: 13. This CDR3 is CATSDQDRVGGGEQFF. CDR3 bases: TGTGCCACCAGTGACCAGGACAGGGTGGGTGGAGGTGAGCAGTTCTTC.

J is TRBJ1-2 and V is TRBV7-2, with D perhaps TRBD1 (5 bases). Trimming took 0 bases from V and 0 from J, leaving 11 bases between them. This CDR3 spans 16 amino acids. Germline V CDR1 and CDR2: SGHTA, FQGNSA. The CDR3 bases are TGTGCCAGCAGCTTAGCTGGGACGTCTACTAACTATGGCTACACCTTC. This codes for CASSLAGTSTNYGYTF.

This clonotype was counted only a few times. The gene calls are TRBV28 and TRBJ2-1; D may correspond to TRBD1 or TRBD2 (6 bases each). Trimming took 5 bases from V and 6 from J, leaving 17 bases between them. This CDR3 contains 15 residues. Germline V gene data show CDR1 as MDHEN and CDR2 as SYDVKM. In DNA form, the CDR3 reads TGTGCCAGCAGTGTCGGTGGGGGGCCGGCCAATGAGCAGTTCTTC. Amino acids: CASSVGGGPANEQFF.

The sample holds many counts of this clonotype. The chain carries TRBV30 and TRBJ2-1; 8 nucleotides align to TRBD1. This CDR3 region has 12 residues. CDR1 GTSNPN and CDR2 SVGIG come from the germline V gene (reference sequence). Unmatched junction bases numbered 6, after V lost 4 bases and J lost 10 bases. CDR3 DNA sequence: TGTGCCTGGACCGGACAGGGTGGAGAGCAGTTCTTC. Protein product: CAWTGQGGEQFF.

The table lists this clonotype with many counts. The chain joins TRBV29-1 to TRBJ2-7; a weak D match, TRBD2 (5 bases). The CDR3 runs 12 residues. Between the trimmed V and J ends, which lost 4 bases and 3 bases, there was a span of 10 bases. Germline CDR1 reads SQVTM; CDR2 reads ANQGSEA. The CDR3 reads CSVVGSGYEQYF. CDR3 DNA: TGCAGCGTTGTAGGGAGCGGCTACGAGCAGTACTTC.

This clonotype occurred many times. The CDR3 here is CASRDSIYEQYF. In nucleotides, the CDR3 is TGTGCCAGCAGGGACAGTATTTACGAGCAGTACTTC. The chain is built from TRBV2 and TRBJ2-7; weak D call: TRBD1 (6 bases). The CDR3 is 12 amino acids. Trimming removed 6 bases at V and 4 bases at J, with 10 bases between. Germline CDR1 SNHLY, CDR2 FYNNEI.

For this clonotype: A much bigger clone sits one base away, suggesting this may be a read error. The chain carries TRBV27 and TRBJ2-7; D may match TRBD1 or TRBD2 (5 bases each). This CDR3 has 14 residues. Trimming removed 5 bases at V and 4 bases at J, with 15 bases between. CDR1 is MNHEY and CDR2 is SMNVEV in the germline V gene (reference sequence). The CDR3 DNA reads TGTGCCAGCAGTCTAAGAGGGGCGCGATACGAGCAGTACTTC. This gives the protein CASSLRGARYEQYF.

This clonotype was picked up a small number of times. This chain connects TRBV10-3 to TRBJ1-2; 7 bases fit TRBD1. The CDR3 runs to 15 residues. The germline V gene has CDR1 ENHRY and CDR2 SYGVKD. Trimming took 5 bases from V and 5 from J; bases not matched to a gene: 11. For the CDR3, the DNA is TGTGCCATCAGTAACCGGCTGGACAGGATGTATGGCTACACCTTC. It codes for CAISNRLDRMYGYTF.

The CDR3 loop is CATSTLNSNQPQHF. The CDR3 region has the DNA TGTGCCACCTCGACTCTCAATAGCAATCAGCCCCAGCATTTT. This sequence joins TRBV6-2 or TRBV6-3 and TRBJ1-5; D gene ambiguous. CDR1 is MNHEY, CDR2 SVGEGT, per germline. The CDR3 length is 14 residues. Trimming cost V 10 bases and J 0 bases, with 13 bases left between them.

This clonotype was seen only a few times. The chain recombines TRBV18 with TRBJ2-7; D may match TRBD1 or TRBD2 (6 bases each). The V end lost 6 bases, the J end lost 3 bases, and 18 bases lay between the germline ends. The CDR3 contains 15 residues. Per germline, CDR1 KGHSH and CDR2 LQKENI. The CDR3 DNA is TGTGCCAGCTCTTCCGGGGGATGGGGGCTCTACGAGCAGTACTTC. Amino acid sequence: CASSSGGWGLYEQYF.

Within the sample, this clonotype is hyperexpanded (1% or more). V and J are TRBV6-2 or TRBV6-3 and TRBJ2-3, with a weak D call TRBD2 (5 bases). The CDR3 runs to 12 residues. The V end was cut by 2 bases, the J end by 14 bases, with 14 bases between. Germline V CDR1 and CDR2: MNHEY, SVGEGT. In DNA form, the CDR3 reads TGTGCCAGCAGTTACCCGGAAATAGGGAGGTATTTT. Translated, it gives CASSYPEIGRYF.

A remark on this clonotype: This may come from a read error, since a much larger clone is one base off. The chain joins TRBV4-3 to TRBJ2-7, with TRBD1 matching over 9 bases. This CDR3 spans 16 amino acids. Looked up from germline, CDR1 is LGHNA and CDR2 is YSLEER. The CDR3 nucleotides read TGCACCAGCAGCCAAGATTACAGGGGGCTAGTAGACGAGCAGTACTTC. It encodes CTSSQDYRGLVDEQYF.

The chain carries TRBV9 and TRBJ2-6; 7 bases map to TRBD2. There are 16 residues in the CDR3. Germline assignment: CDR1 SGDLS and CDR2 YYNGEE. Trimming took 0 bases from V and 3 from J; bases not matched to a gene: 3. CDR3 sequence: CASSVGGGRGANVLTF. The CDR3, as DNA: TGTGCCAGCAGCGTAGGCGGGGGACGTGGGGCCAACGTCCTGACTTTC.